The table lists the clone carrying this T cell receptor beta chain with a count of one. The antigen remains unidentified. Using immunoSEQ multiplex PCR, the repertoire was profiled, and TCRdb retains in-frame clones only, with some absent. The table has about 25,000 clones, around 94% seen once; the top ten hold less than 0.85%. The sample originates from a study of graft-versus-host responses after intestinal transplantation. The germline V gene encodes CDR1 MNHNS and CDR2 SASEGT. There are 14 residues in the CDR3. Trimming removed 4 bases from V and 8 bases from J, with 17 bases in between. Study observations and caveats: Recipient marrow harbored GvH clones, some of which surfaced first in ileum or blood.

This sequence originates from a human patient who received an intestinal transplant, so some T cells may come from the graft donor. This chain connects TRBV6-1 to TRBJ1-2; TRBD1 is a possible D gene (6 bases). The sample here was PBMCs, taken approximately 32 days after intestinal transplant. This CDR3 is CASSVPDSSGGYTF. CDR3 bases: TGTGCCAGCAGTGTACCGGACAGTTCAGGGGGCTACACCTTC.